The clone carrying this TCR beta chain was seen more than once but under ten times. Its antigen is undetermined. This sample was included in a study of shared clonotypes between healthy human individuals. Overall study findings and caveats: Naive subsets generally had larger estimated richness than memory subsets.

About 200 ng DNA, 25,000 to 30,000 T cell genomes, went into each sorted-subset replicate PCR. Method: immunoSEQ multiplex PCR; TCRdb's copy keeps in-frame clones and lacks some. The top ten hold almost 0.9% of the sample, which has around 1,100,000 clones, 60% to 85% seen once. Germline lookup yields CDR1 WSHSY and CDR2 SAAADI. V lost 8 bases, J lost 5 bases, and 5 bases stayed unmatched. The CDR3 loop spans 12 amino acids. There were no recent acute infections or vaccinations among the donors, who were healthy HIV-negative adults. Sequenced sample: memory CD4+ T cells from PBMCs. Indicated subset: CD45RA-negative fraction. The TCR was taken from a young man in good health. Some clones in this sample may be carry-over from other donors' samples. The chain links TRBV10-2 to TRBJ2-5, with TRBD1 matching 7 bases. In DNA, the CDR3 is TGCGCCAGCGGCGACAGGGAGGAGACCCAGTACTTC. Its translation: CASGDREETQYF.